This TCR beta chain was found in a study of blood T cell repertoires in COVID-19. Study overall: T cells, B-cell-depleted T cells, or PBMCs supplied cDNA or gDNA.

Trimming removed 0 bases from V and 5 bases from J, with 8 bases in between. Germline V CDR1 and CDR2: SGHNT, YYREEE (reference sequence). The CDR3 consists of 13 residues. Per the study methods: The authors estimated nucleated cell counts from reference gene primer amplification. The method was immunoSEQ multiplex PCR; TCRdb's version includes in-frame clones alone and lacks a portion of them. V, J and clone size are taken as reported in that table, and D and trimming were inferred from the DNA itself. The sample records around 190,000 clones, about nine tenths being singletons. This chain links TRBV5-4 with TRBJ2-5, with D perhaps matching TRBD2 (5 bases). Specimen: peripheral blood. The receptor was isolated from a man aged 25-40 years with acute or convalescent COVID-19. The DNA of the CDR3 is TGTGCCAGCAGCTTGGATTGGGAGGAGACCCAGTACTTC. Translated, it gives CASSLDWEETQYF. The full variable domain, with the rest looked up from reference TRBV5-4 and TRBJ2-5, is ETGVTQSPTHLIKTRGQQVTLRCSSQSGHNTVSWYQQALGQGPQFIFQYYREEENGRGNFPPRFSGLQFPNYSSELNVNALELDDSALYLCASSLDWEETQYFGPGTRLLVL.